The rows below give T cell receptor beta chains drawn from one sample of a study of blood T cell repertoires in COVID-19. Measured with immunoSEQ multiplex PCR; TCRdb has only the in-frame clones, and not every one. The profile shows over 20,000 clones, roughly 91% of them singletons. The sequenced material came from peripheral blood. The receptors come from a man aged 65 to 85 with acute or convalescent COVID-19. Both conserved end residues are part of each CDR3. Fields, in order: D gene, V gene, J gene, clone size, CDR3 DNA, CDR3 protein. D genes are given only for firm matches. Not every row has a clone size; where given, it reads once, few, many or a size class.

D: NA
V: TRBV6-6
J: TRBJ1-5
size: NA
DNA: TGTGCCAGCAGGCGCGAGGAGGCACATCAGCCCCAGCATTTT
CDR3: CASRREEAHQPQHF

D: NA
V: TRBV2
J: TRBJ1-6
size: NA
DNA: TGTGCCAGCATGCAGGGGTCGTTCTCGGATTCACCCCTCCACTTT
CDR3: CASMQGSFSDSPLHF

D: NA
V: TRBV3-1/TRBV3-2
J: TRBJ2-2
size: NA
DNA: TGTGCCAGCAGCCAACCCCCGGCCGGGGAGCTGTTTTTT
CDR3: CASSQPPAGELFF

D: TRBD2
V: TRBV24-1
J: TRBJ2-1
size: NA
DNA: TGTGCCACCAGTGATTTGAAGAGCGGGGATAGCCGAAATGAGCAGTTCTTC
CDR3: CATSDLKSGDSRNEQFF

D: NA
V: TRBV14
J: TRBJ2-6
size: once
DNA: TGTGCCAGCAGCCAAGCAGGGCGTGGGGCCAACGTCCTGACTTTC
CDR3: CASSQAGRGANVLTF

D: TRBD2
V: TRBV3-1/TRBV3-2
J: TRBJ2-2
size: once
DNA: TGTGCCAGCAGCCTCCAGGGACTAGCGGGAGGGCCGAGCGGGGAGCTGTTTTTT
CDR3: CASSLQGLAGGPSGELFF

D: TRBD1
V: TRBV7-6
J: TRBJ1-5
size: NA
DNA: TGTGCCAGCAGCGAGACAGGGGGCGGCAATCAGCCCCAGCATTTT
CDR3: CASSETGGGNQPQHF

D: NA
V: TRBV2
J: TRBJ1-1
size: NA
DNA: TGTGCCAGCAGTGAGGGGCCAGTTTCCACTGAAGCTTTCTTT
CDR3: CASSEGPVSTEAFF

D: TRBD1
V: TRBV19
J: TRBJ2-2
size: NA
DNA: TGTGCCAGTAGCCAATCGGACAGGGGGGCCGGGGAGCTGTTTTTT
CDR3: CASSQSDRGAGELFF

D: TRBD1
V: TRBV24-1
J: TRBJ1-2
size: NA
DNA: TGTGCCACCAGTGATAGTCCCGGGACAGCTGGCTACACCTTC
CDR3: CATSDSPGTAGYTF

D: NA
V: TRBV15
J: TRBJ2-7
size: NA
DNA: TGTGCCACCAGCAGGGACTACGGACCCTACGAGCAGTACTTC
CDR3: CATSRDYGPYEQYF

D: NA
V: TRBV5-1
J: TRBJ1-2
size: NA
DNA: TGCGCCAGCAGCTTGGCAGGTTCCTATGGCTACACCTTC
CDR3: CASSLAGSYGYTF

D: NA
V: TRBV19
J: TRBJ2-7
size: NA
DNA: TGTGCCAGTAGTATCTCTAGCGCGGACTACGAGCAGTACTTC
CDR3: CASSISSADYEQYF

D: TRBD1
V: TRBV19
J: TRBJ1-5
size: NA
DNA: TGTGCCAGTAGTATAGTAGGACAGGGGAGAAATCAGCCCCAGCATTTT
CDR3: CASSIVGQGRNQPQHF

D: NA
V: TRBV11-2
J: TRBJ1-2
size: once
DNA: TGTGCCAGCAGCTTAGATACAGGGAACTATGGCTACACCTTC
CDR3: CASSLDTGNYGYTF

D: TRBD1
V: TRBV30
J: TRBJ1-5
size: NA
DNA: TGTGCCTGGAGTCGACAGGGGGCCCCTTCCCAGCATTTT
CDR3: CAWSRQGAPSQHF

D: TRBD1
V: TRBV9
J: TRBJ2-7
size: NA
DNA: TGTGCCAGCAGCGTATCGACGGGACAGGGGGCCTCCGAGCAGTACTTC
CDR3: CASSVSTGQGASEQYF

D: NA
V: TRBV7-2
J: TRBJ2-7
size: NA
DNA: TGTGCCAGCAGCTTAGCTGAACTGACTTCCTACGAGCAGTACTTC
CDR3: CASSLAELTSYEQYF

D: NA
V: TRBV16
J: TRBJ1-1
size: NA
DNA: TGTGCCAGCAGCCTGGGGCGATTGAACACTGAAGCTTTCTTT
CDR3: CASSLGRLNTEAFF

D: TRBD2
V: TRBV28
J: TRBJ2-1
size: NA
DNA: TGTGCCAGCAGTTTGGGAGCGGGATTCTACAATGAGCAGTTCTTC
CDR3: CASSLGAGFYNEQFF

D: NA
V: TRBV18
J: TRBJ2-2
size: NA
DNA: TGTGCCAGCTCAACAGAGAGGAACACCGGGGAGCTGTTTTTT
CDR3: CASSTERNTGELFF

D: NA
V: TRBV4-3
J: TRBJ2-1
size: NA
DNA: TGCGCCAGCAGCCAAAAGGAAGGACTTTCCAATGAGCAGTTCTTC
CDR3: CASSQKEGLSNEQFF

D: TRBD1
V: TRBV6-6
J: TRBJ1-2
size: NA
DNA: TGTGCCAGCAGTCGAACTGGACAGGGAGACTATGGCTACACCTTC
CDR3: CASSRTGQGDYGYTF

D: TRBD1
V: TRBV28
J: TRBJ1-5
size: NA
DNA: TGTGCCAGCAGACGAGAAAGGAACAGGGGCCGGAGCAATCAGCCCCAGCATTTT
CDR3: CASRRERNRGRSNQPQHF

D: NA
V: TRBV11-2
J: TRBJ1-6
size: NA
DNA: TGTGCCAGCAGATCACAGCCCGCTCTCAATAATTCACCCCTCCACTTT
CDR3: CASRSQPALNNSPLHF

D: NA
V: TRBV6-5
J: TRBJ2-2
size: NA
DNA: TGTGCCAGCCGGGGGAACACCGGGGAGCTGTTTTTT
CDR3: CASRGNTGELFF

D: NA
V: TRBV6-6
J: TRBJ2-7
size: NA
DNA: TGTGCCAGCAGTTTTGAGCCCTACTCCTACGAGCAGTACTTC
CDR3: CASSFEPYSYEQYF

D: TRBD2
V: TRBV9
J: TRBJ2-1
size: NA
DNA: TGTGCCAGCGGACCCGGGACTAGCGGGAGTAGAGAGCAGTTCTTC
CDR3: CASGPGTSGSREQFF

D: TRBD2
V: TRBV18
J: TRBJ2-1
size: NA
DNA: TGTGCCAGCTCACCTGGGACTAGCCCCTACAATGAGCAGTTCTTC
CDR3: CASSPGTSPYNEQFF

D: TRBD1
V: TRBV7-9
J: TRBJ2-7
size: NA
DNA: TGTGCCAGCAGCGGACGACCAGGGGGCTACGAGCAGTACTTC
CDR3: CASSGRPGGYEQYF

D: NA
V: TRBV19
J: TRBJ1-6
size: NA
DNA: TGTGCCAGTAGAGAAACAGGATATTCACCCCTCCACTTT
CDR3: CASRETGYSPLHF

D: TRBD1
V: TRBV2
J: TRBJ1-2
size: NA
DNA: TGTGCCAGCGGACAGGGGTTGTTCGACTATGGCTACACCTTC
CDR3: CASGQGLFDYGYTF

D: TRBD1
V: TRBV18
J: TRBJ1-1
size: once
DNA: TGTGCCAGCTCACGATTGACAGGGGAGACTGAAGCTTTCTTT
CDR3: CASSRLTGETEAFF

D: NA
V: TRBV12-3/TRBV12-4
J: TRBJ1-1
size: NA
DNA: TGTGCCAGCAGTTTAATCGGAGGCGAAGCTTTCTTT
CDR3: CASSLIGGEAFF

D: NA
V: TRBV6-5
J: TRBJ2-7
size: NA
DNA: TGTGCCAGCACAGAGGTACCCGAAATCTACGAGCAGTACTTC
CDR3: CASTEVPEIYEQYF

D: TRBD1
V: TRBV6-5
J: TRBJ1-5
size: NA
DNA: TGTGCCAGCAGGGACAGGGCCGGCAATCAGCCCCAGCATTTT
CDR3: CASRDRAGNQPQHF

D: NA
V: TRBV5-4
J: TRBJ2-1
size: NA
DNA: TGTGCCAGCAGCTTGGGCCAGGGTCCCTACAATGAGCAGTTCTTC
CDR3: CASSLGQGPYNEQFF

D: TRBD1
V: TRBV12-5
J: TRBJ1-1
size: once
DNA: TGTGCTAGTAGGACAGGGCTGGACACTGAAGCTTTCTTT
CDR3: CASRTGLDTEAFF

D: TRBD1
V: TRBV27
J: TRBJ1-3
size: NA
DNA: TGTGCCAGCAGCCCCGGGACAGGGAGAAACACCATATATTTT
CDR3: CASSPGTGRNTIYF

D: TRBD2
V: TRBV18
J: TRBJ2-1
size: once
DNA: TGTGCCAGCTCACCGGGTTTAGCGGGACTCGGCAATGAGCAGTTCTTC
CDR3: CASSPGLAGLGNEQFF

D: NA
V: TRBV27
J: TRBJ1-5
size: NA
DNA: TGTGCCAGCAGCCCAAGCGCCTTTCGGTGGGAGGGCTCCCTTAGGCAGCCCCAGCATTTT
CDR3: CASSPSAFRWEGSLRQPQHF

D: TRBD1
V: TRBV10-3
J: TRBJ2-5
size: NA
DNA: TGTGCCATCAGTGAAGAACAGGGGATCGCCCAGTACTTC
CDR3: CAISEEQGIAQYF

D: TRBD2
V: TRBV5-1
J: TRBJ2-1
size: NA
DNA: TGCGCCAGCAGCCAGATAGCGGGGACTTACAATGAGCAGTTCTTC
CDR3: CASSQIAGTYNEQFF

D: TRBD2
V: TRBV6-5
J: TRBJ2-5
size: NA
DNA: TGTGCCAGCAGCGTCGGGGGGGTGCGGGAGACCCAGTACTTC
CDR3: CASSVGGVRETQYF

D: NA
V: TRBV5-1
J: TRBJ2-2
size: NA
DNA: TGCGCCAGCAGCCGAACCTCCGGGACTCCTTCCGGGGAGCTGTTTTTT
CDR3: CASSRTSGTPSGELFF

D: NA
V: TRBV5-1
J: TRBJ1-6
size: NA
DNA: TGCGCCAGCAGCCCCCCGCAGGTCGGCTCACCCCTCCACTTT
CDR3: CASSPPQVGSPLHF

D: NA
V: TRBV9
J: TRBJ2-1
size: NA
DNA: TGTGCCAGCAGTAGCCAGGGGAGTAACTACAATGAGCAGTTCTTC
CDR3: CASSSQGSNYNEQFF

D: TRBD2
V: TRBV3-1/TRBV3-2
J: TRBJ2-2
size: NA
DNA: TGTGCCAGCAGCCAAGGCCTAGCGGGAGGGCTGGGCGGGGAGCTGTTTTTT
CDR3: CASSQGLAGGLGGELFF

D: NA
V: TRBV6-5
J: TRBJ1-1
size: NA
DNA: TGTGCCAGCCGACATAACATGAACACTGAAGCTTTCTTT
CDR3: CASRHNMNTEAFF

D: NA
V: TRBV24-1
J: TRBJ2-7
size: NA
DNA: TGTGCCACCAGTGACCCCCTCGGTTACGAGCAGTACTTC
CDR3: CATSDPLGYEQYF

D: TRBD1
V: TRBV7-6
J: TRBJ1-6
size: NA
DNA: TGTGCCAGCAGCCCGCGCAATGTGGACAGGGCATATAATTCACCCCTCCACTTT
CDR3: CASSPRNVDRAYNSPLHF

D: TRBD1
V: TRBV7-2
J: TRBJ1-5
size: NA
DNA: TGTGCCAGCAGCCAGGGGACAGGGGGTCCGAATCAGCCCCAGCATTTT
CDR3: CASSQGTGGPNQPQHF

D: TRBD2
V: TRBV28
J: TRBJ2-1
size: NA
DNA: TGTGCCAGCAGTTTGAGTTTTACGGTGGCGGGAGGGGGTGAGCAGTTCTTC
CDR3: CASSLSFTVAGGGEQFF

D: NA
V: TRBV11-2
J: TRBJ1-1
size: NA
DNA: TGTGCCAGCAGCAGGGGTGTAGCTAGAGAAGCTTTCTTT
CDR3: CASSRGVAREAFF

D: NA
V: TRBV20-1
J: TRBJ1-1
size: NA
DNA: TGCAGTGCTAGTAAGGCGGGGGGCACGATGAACACTGAAGCTTTCTTT
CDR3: CSASKAGGTMNTEAFF